A single TCR beta chain is shown here with its context. Its antigen is still unknown. This record belongs to a study of T cell responses to AZD1222 COVID-19 vaccine. Overall study results and limits: Close to half of spike-specific TCRs reportedly recognize unmutated variant regions. Across the whole spike, CD4 TCRs peaked at regions 160-218 and 743-854.

Produced via immunoSEQ multiplex PCR; TCRdb's table is partial and in-frame only. The table records around 140,000 clones, 75% to 95% of them present only once. The CDR3 covers 15 residues. From germline, CDR1 is SNHLY and CDR2 FYNNEI. The V end lost 5 bases, the J end lost 2 bases, and 15 bases lay between the germline ends. This chain links TRBV2 with TRBJ1-1, with D uncertain. This TCR came from an adult who received the AZD1222 COVID-19 vaccine. Sequencing used peripheral blood, obtained 28 days after the second AZD1222 dose. The CDR3 reads CASSPLLGYNTEAFF. The CDR3 DNA is TGTGCCAGCAGTCCCCTGTTAGGGTATAACACTGAAGCTTTCTTT.